The T cell receptor (beta chain) described here comes from a study of blood T cell repertoires in COVID-19. Study in general: The United States, Italy and Spain provided the acute and convalescent COVID-19 samples. PBMCs, B-cell-depleted T cells, or T cells provided the cDNA or gDNA that made up the material.

V lost 2 bases and J 6 bases, leaving 10 bases between the germline ends. The CDR3 runs to 12 residues. CDR1 and CDR2 from the germline V gene are SQVTM and ANQGSEA. This clone was picked up a small number of times. The authors' processing: Estimation of nucleated cell counts relied on the amplification of reference gene primers. The method was immunoSEQ multiplex PCR; TCRdb's version includes in-frame clones alone and lacks a portion of them. Clonal size and the V and J genes are those of that table, whereas D and trimming came from the DNA. Counted here are some 60,000 clones, roughly 90% occurring once; the ten biggest clones make up roughly 1.2%.

The chain uses TRBV29-1 and TRBJ1-2; D remains unclear. The sequence derives from a man aged 60 to 69 with acute or convalescent COVID-19. The specimen was peripheral blood. CDR3 sequence reads: CSVESRRDGYTF. CDR3 sequence (DNA): TGCAGCGTTGAATCGAGGCGCGATGGCTACACCTTC.